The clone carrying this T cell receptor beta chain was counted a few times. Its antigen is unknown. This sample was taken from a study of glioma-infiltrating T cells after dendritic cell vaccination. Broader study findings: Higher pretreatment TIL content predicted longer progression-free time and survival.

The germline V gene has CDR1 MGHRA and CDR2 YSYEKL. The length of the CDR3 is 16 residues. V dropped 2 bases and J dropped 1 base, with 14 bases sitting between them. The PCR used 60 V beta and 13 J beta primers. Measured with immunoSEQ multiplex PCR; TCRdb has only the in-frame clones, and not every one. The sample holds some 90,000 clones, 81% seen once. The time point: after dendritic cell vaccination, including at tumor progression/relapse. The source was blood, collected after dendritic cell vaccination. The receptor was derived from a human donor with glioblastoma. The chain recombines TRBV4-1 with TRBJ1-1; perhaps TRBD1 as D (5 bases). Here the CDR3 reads CASSQRVYRRNTEAFF. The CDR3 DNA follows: TGCGCCAGCAGCCAAAGGGTCTACAGGAGGAACACTGAAGCTTTCTTT.